These T cell receptor beta chains were read from a single sample in a study of vaccination and CD4 T cells after COVID-19. TCRdb re-called the PCR reads through MiXCR, storing one row per CDR3 protein. The sample contains over 10,000 distinct CDR3 sequences, 50% to 60% of which appear only once. These receptors have no identified antigens. Sequenced sample: CD4+ T cells from blood, cultured in vitro. These receptors were taken from a human donor who had recovered from COVID-19. The conserved cysteine and the conserved F or W are not part of the CDR3 here. The listing skips clone size in some rows; elsewhere it reads once, few, many or a size class.

TRBV5-1,.,ASSLGGAQTYEQY
TRBV5-1,.,ASSPRGAPSGEQF
TRBV10-3,once,AITRGDYGYT
TRBV5-8,.,ASSLEGGSFYGYT
TRBV5-1,few,ASSLGGLLHEQY
TRBV20-1,.,SAREGAVATPEAF
TRBV20-1,once,SAGTIGRGGQETQY
TRBV6-1,.,ASSGGGTGAF
TRBV6-2/TRBV6-3,once,ASSYFGGRSGEQY
TRBV18,.,ASSPRGANTGELF